The entry below describes one TCR beta chain. Antigen specificity is unknown. The data were taken from a study of cytotoxic CD8 clonotypes in ibrutinib-treated CLL. Whole-study context: Roughly 25 partial and 2 complete responses; at median about 70 months, about 14 remitted, 12 progressed. The authors obtained response samples at a median of about eleven months of treatment, range 6 to 36.

Study findings and constraints: Public clonotypes were uncommon and contracted or stayed stable on treatment. Sampling times (in sustained-remission versus progressing patients) were not the same.

Generated by immunoSEQ multiplex PCR, the TCRdb table keeps only in-frame clones and is missing some. The data contain approximately 100,000 clones, almost 80% of them seen just once; the ten biggest clones take up about 34%. The germline CDR1 and CDR2 sequences are SQVTM and ANQGSEA. The CDR3 has 12 amino acids. Trimming pared 4 bases from V and 5 bases from J, leaving 11 bases between. The rearrangement joins TRBV29-1 to TRBJ2-5; D gene uncertain. The starting material was PBMCs, obtained after 12 months of ibrutinib treatment. The sequence was collected from a human donor with chronic lymphocytic leukemia. CDR3 sequence reads: CSVAALGETQYF. CDR3 in DNA: TGCAGCGTTGCCGCGCTGGGGGAGACCCAGTACTTC.